This TCR beta chain was recorded in a study of T cells after yellow fever vaccination. Of note for this clonotype: Antigen specificity is unknown.

Regarding the study as a whole: Some clonotypes, a small share, were shared between CD4 and CD8 compartments.

The 5'RACE template-switching step produced TCR cDNA and added a universal primer site and UMIs. TCRdb itself ran the 5' RACE reads through MiXCR, one entry per CDR3 protein. Of about 350,000 distinct CDR3 sequences in the sample, about 4% were seen once. Germline assignment: CDR1 SGHTA and CDR2 FQGTGA. The CDR3 has 15 amino acids. With 3 bases clipped from V and 8 bases from J, the junction kept 4 bases outside the gene matches. The V and J genes are TRBV7-3 and TRBJ2-1; TRBD2 agrees at 13 bases. Here the sequenced sample was PBMCs, taken 5 days after the yellow fever booster vaccination. The receptor comes from a man between 18 and 35 years old who received the YFV17D yellow fever vaccine. CDR3 nucleotide sequence: TGTGCCAGCAGCTTGGGACTAGCGGGGTGGGATGAGCAGTTCTTC. Protein: CASSLGLAGWDEQFF. The whole variable domain, remainder taken from reference TRBV7-3 and TRBJ2-1, is GAGVSQTPSNKVTEKGKYVELRCDPISGHTALYWYRQSLGQGPEFLIYFQGTGAADDSGLPNDRFFAVRPEGSVSTLKIQRTERGDSAVYLCASSLGLAGWDEQFFGPGTRLTVL.